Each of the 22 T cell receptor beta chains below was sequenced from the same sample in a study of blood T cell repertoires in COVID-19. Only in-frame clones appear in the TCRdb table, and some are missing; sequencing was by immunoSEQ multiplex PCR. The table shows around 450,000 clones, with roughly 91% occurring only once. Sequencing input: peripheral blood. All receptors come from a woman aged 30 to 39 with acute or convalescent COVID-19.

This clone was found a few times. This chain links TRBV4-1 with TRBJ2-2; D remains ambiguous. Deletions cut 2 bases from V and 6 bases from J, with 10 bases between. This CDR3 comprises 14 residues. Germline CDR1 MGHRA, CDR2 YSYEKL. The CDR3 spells CASSQISTAGELFF. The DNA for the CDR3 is TGCGCCAGCAGCCAAATAAGTACGGCCGGGGAGCTGTTTTTT.

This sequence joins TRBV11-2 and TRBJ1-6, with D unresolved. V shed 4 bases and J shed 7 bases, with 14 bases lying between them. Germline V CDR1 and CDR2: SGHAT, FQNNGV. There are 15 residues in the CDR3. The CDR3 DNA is TGTGCCAGCAGCTCGGGTTGGCCCCTAAATTCACCCCTCCACTTT. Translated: CASSSGWPLNSPLHF.

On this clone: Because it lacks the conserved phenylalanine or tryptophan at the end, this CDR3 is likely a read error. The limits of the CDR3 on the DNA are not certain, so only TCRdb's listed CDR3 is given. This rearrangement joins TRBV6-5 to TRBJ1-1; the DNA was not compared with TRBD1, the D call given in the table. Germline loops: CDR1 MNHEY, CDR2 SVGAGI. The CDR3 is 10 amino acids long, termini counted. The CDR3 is CASSAGDPEI.

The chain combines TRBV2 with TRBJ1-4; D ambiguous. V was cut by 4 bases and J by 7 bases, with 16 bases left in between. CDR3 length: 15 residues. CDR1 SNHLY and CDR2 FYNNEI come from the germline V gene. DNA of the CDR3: TGTGCCAGCAGTGCCCCCGGGAGCGGGTTTGAAAAACTGTTTTTT. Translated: CASSAPGSGFEKLFF.

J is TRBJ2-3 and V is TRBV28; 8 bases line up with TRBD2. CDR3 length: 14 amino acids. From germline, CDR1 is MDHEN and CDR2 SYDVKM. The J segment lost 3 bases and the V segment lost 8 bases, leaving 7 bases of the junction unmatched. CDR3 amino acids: CASGSGGSTDTQYF. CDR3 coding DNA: TGTGCCAGCGGAAGCGGGGGAAGTACAGATACGCAGTATTTT. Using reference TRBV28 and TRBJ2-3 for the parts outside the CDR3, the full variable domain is DVKVTQSSRYLVKRTGEKVFLECVQDMDHENMFWYRQDPGLGLRLIYFSYDVKMKEKGDIPEGYSVSREKKERFSLILESASTNQTSMYLCASGSGGSTDTQYFGPGTRLTVL.

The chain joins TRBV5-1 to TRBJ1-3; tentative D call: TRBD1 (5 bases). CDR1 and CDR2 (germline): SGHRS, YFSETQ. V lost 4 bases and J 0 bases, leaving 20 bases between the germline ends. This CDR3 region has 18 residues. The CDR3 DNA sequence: TGCGCCAGCAGCCCAAACGACCGACAGCAAAGCTCTGGAAACACCATATATTTT. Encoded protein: CASSPNDRQQSSGNTIYF.

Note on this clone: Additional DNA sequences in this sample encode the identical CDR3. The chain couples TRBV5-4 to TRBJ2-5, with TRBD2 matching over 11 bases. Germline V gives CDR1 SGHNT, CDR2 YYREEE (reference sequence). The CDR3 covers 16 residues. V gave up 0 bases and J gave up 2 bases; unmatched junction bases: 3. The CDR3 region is CASSLGLAGGQETQYF. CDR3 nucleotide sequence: TGTGCCAGCAGCTTGGGTCTAGCGGGGGGACAAGAGACCCAGTACTTC.

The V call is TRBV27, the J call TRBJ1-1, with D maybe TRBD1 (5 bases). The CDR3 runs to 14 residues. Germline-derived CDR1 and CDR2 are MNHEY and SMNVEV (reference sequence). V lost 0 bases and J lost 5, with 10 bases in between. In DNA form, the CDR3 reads TGTGCCAGCAGTTTATCGGGGGGAGGGACTGAAGCTTTCTTT. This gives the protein CASSLSGGGTEAFF.

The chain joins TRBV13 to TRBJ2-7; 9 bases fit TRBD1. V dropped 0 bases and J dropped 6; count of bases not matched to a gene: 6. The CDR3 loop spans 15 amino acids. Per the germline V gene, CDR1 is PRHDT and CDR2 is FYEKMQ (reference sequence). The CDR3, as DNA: TGTGCCAGCAGCTTAGGCCGTGACAGGGGGAGCGAGCAGTACTTC. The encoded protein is CASSLGRDRGSEQYF.

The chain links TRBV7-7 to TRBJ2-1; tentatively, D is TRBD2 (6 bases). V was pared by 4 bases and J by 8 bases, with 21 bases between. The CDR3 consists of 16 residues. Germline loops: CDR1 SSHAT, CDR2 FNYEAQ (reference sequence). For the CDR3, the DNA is TGTGCCAGCAGCTATCGCGGGACGGAATACCGGGATGAGCAGTTCTTC. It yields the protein CASSYRGTEYRDEQFF.

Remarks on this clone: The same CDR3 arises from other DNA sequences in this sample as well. This CDR3 reads CASSLGGRADTQYF. CDR3 DNA: TGCGCCAGCAGCTTGGGGGGCAGGGCGGATACGCAGTATTTT. This chain joins TRBV5-1 and TRBJ2-3; D possibly corresponds to TRBD1 (5 bases). CDR1 and CDR2 (germline): SGHRS, YFSETQ. The CDR3 sequence is 14 residues long. V was shortened by 0 bases and J by 6 bases, with 11 bases between the two germline ends.

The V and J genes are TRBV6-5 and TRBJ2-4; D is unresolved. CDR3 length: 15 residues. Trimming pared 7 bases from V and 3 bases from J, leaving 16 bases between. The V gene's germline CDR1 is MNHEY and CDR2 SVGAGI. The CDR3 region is CASTVGTAGKNIQYF. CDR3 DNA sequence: TGTGCCAGCACCGTTGGCACGGCAGGCAAAAACATTCAGTACTTC.

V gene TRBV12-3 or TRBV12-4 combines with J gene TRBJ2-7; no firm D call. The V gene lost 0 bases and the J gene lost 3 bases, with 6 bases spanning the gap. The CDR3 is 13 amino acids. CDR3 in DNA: TGTGCCAGCAGTTTAGCGTTATTCTACGAGCAGTACTTC. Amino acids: CASSLALFYEQYF.

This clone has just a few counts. The CDR3 sequence: CASGLAGGHEQFF. The CDR3 coding sequence is TGCGCCAGCGGACTAGCGGGGGGGCACGAGCAGTTCTTC. V and J are TRBV10-2 and TRBJ2-1; 15 bases match TRBD2. With V trimmed by 8 bases and J by 10 bases, 3 bases remained unmatched. Germline CDR1 and CDR2: WSHSY and SAAADI. The CDR3 consists of 13 residues.

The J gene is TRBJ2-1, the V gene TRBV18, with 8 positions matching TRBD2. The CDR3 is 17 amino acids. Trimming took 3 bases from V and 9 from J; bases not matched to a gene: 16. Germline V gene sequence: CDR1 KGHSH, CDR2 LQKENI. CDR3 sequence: CASSPRRSGGQETEQFF. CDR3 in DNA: TGTGCCAGCTCACCCCGAAGAAGCGGGGGCCAGGAGACTGAGCAGTTCTTC. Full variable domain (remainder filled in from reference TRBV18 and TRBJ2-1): NAGVMQNPRHLVRRRGQEARLRCSPMKGHSHVYWYRQLPEEGLKFMVYLQKENIIDESGMPKERFSAEFPKEGPSILRIQQVVRGDSAAYFCASSPRRSGGQETEQFFGPGTRLTVL.

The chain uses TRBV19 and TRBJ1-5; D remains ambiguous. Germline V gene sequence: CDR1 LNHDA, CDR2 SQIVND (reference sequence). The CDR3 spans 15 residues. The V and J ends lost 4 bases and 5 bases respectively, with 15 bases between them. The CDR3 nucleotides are TGTGCCAGTAGTACTCGACCGCGGCCTGATCAGCCCCAGCATTTT. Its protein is CASSTRPRPDQPQHF.

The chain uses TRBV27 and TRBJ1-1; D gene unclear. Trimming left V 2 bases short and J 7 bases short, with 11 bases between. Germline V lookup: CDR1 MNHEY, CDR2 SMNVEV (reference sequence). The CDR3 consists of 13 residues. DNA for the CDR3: TGTGCCAGCAGTTTAAACTTTAGGAGTGAAGCTTTCTTT. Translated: CASSLNFRSEAFF.

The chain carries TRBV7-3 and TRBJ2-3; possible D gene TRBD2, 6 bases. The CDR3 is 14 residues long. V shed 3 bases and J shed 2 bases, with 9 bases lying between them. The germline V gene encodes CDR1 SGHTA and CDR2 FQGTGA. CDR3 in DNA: TGTGCCAGCAGCTTGGGACTTACCACAGATACGCAGTATTTT. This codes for CASSLGLTTDTQYF.

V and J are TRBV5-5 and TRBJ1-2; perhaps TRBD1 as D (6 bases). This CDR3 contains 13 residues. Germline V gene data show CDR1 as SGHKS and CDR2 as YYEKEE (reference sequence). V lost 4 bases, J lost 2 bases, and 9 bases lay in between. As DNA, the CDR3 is TGTGCCAGCAGCGTCCAGGGGAACTATGGCTACACCTTC. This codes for CASSVQGNYGYTF.

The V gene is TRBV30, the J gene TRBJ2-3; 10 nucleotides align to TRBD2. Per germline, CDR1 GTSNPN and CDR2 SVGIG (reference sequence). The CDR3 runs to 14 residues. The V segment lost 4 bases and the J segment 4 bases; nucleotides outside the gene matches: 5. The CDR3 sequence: CAWIEAGGPDTQYF. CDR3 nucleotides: TGTGCCTGGATTGAAGCGGGGGGGCCAGATACGCAGTATTTT.

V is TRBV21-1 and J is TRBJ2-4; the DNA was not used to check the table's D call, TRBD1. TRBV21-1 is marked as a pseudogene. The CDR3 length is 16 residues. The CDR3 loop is CASSVVDRLAKNIQYF. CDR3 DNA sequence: TGTGCCAGCAGCGTAGTAGACAGACTAGCCAAAAACATTCAGTACTTC.

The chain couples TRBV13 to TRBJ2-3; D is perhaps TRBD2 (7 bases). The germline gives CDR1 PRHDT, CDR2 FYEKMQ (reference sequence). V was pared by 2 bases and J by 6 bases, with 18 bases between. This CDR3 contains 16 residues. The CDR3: CASSLRGANAPDTQYF. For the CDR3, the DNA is TGTGCCAGCAGCTTACGGGGGGCCAACGCTCCGGATACGCAGTATTTT. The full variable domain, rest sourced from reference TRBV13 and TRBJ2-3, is AAGVIQSPRHLIKEKRETATLKCYPIPRHDTVYWYQQGPGQDPQFLISFYEKMQSDKGSIPDRFSAQQFSDYHSELNMSSLELGDSALYFCASSLRGANAPDTQYFGPGTRLTVL.